This T cell receptor (beta chain) appears in the sequencing data of a study of response to subunit inactivated influenza vaccine (dated 2018 in TCRdb). As for the study more broadly: The study used deep quantitative T cell receptor repertoire profiling to track responses to a trivalent subunit inactivated influenza vaccine.

To prepare the library, RT-PCR was applied. The reads were generated on an Illumina HiSeq 2500. TCRdb redid the processing of the public reads, applying fastp at Q25 and MiXCR, and retained in-frame beta chains. Identical CDR3 proteins give one entry, which carries the most common genes and DNA. For this sample there are about 500,000 distinct CDR3 sequences; approximately 7.3% appear just once. About 12% of the sample is in the top ten clones. The paper as a whole reports these results and caveats: The authors suggested that each seasonal influenza vaccination may recruit only a limited number of new T cells.

Germline trimming amounts to 2 bases on V and 5 bases on J, with 7 as the count of junction bases outside the gene matches. Reading from cysteine to phenylalanine, the CDR3 counts 15 amino acids. The only DNA kept is the CDR3, 45 bases in frame from the first base. According to the germline V gene, CDR1 reads SGDLS and CDR2 reads YYNGEE. This clonotype was counted ten times or more. Its antigen is still unknown. Nothing much larger sits one base from this clone, and base qualities are not available. Recombination joined TRBV9 with TRBJ2-7, and TRBD2 aligns with 10 junction nucleotides. This sample comprised PBMCs from blood, obtained roughly 24 months after vaccination. The TCR sequence derives from a man aged 50 to 75 who received an inactivated influenza vaccine. Donor details come from another sample of the same person, matched by shared clones. The DNA reads TGTGCCAGCAGCGTTCACGGGACTAGCGACCACGAGCAGTACTTC. Its amino acids are CASSVHGTSDHEQYF.